This TCR beta chain was recovered during a study of technical replicates of blood from a few donors. This CDR3 has 14 residues. Germline CDR1 reads SGHNT; CDR2 reads YYREEE (reference sequence). The V gene lost 1 base and the J gene lost 2 bases, with 10 bases spanning the gap. A single count supports this clone. Some clones are missing from TCRdb's copy, which holds only in-frame ones; the method was immunoSEQ multiplex PCR. The table records roughly 56,000 clones, 90% to 95% of them present only once. The specimen sequenced was PBMCs. This receptor was identified in a human donor in good health. Some clones in this sample may be carry-over from other donors' samples. The V call is TRBV5-4, the J call TRBJ2-7; D is perhaps TRBD1 (6 bases). Here the CDR3 DNA reads TGTGCCAGCAGCTTGTTTCAGGGGCCCTACGAGCAGTACTTC. It is translated as CASSLFQGPYEQYF.